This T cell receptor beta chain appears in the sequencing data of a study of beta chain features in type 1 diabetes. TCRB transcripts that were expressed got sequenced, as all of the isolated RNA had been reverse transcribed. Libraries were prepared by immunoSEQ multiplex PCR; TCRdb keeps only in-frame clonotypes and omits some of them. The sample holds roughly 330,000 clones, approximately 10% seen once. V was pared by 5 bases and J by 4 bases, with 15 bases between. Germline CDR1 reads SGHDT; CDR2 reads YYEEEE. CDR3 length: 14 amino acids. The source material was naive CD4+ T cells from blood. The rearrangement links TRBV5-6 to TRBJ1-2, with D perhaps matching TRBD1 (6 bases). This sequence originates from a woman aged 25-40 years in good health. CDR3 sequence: CASRSQGLGYGYTF. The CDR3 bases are TGTGCCAGCAGATCCCAGGGGCTTGGCTATGGCTACACCTTC. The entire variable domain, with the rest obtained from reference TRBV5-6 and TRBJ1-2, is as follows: DAGVTQSPTHLIKTRGQQVTLRCSPKSGHDTVSWYQQALGQGPQFIFQYYEEEERQRGNFPDRFSGHQFPNYSSELNVNALLLGDSALYLCASRSQGLGYGYTFGSGTRLTVV.